Below are 30 T cell receptor beta chains sequenced from a single sample in a study of shared clonotypes between healthy human individuals. CD45RO negativity and positive selection for CCR7 defined naive CD8 cells, a population that excluded terminally differentiated effector memory CD45RA+ cells. The repertoire was sequenced with immunoSEQ multiplex PCR; TCRdb's copy has only in-frame clones and lacks some. The data contain around 1.9 million clones, around 93% of them singletons. Sequenced: naive CD8+ T cells from PBMCs. Every receptor here comes from a man aged 18-30 years in good health. Some clones in this sample may be carry-over from other donors' samples.

This clone was detected a few times. The genes are TRBV9 and TRBJ2-2, with TRBD1 as a possible D gene (5 bases). The germline V and J ends were trimmed by 0 bases and 1 base, with 7 bases remaining between them. Germline lookup yields CDR1 SGDLS and CDR2 YYNGEE. CDR3 length: 15 residues. As DNA, the CDR3 is TGTGCCAGCAGCGTAGAACAGGTGAACACCGGGGAGCTGTTTTTT. Residues: CASSVEQVNTGELFF.

This chain links TRBV5-6 with TRBJ2-5, with 11 bases that match TRBD1. This CDR3 region has 16 residues. V shed 4 bases, J shed 12 bases, and the junction held 17 bases outside the gene matches. Germline V gene sequence: CDR1 SGHDT, CDR2 YYEEEE. CDR3 DNA sequence: TGTGCCAGCAGCCCAAACCCCCAGGGACAGGGGGTGAAAGAGTACTTC. As protein: CASSPNPQGQGVKEYF.

This clone was recorded a few times. This chain connects TRBV6-5 to TRBJ1-1; D might be TRBD1 (5 bases). This CDR3 is 14 amino acids long. V lost 4 bases to trimming and J lost 3 bases, with 12 bases between them. Germline CDR1 is MNHEY and CDR2 is SVGAGI. CDR3 in amino acids: CASSWRQGHTEAFF. The CDR3 DNA reads TGTGCCAGCAGTTGGCGTCAGGGACACACTGAAGCTTTCTTT.

The chain couples TRBV7-6 to TRBJ2-7, with TRBD2 matching 11 bases. Germline V lookup: CDR1 SGHVS, CDR2 FNYEAQ. With V trimmed by 3 bases and J by 2 bases, 6 bases remained unmatched. CDR3 length equals 16 residues. CDR3 amino acids: CASSFEGLADPYEQYF. The DNA for the CDR3 is TGTGCCAGCAGCTTCGAGGGACTAGCGGACCCCTACGAGCAGTACTTC.

As to this clone: Other DNA sequences of this sample code for an identical CDR3. This sequence joins TRBV19 and TRBJ1-2, with no clear D. CDR1 is LNHDA, CDR2 SQIVND, per germline (reference sequence). The CDR3 loop spans 13 amino acids. The ends were cut back, 1 base at V and 3 bases at J, with 6 bases in the middle. CDR3 sequence reads: CASSIGTYYGYTF. The CDR3 DNA reads as TGTGCCAGTAGTATAGGCACTTACTATGGCTACACCTTC. Looking up the rest from reference TRBV19 and TRBJ1-2 gives the full variable domain: DGGITQSPKYLFRKEGQNVTLSCEQNLNHDAMYWYRQDPGQGLRLIYYSQIVNDFQKGDIAEGYSVSREKKESFPLTVTSAQKNPTAFYLCASSIGTYYGYTFGSGTRLTVV.

Concerning this clone itself: At the DNA level, this CDR3 is encoded by other sequences in the same sample as well. The V gene is TRBV9, the J gene TRBJ2-1; 7 nucleotides match TRBD1. There are 15 residues in the CDR3. V shed 0 bases and J 2 bases; nucleotides not matched to a gene: 2. Germline V gene data show CDR1 as SGDLS and CDR2 as YYNGEE. In nucleotides, the CDR3 is TGTGCCAGCAGCGTAGGTGGACAGGCCTACAATGAGCAGTTCTTC. This sequence encodes CASSVGGQAYNEQFF.

The chain joins TRBV4-2 to TRBJ2-3, with D tentatively TRBD1 (6 bases). This CDR3 has 16 amino acids. Trimming pared 4 bases from V and 2 bases from J, leaving 16 bases between. In germline, CDR1 is LGHNA, CDR2 YNFKEQ. CDR3 amino acids: CASSPITGLYTDTQYF. CDR3 in DNA: TGTGCCAGCAGCCCTATAACAGGGCTGTACACAGATACGCAGTATTTT.

The gene calls are TRBV28 and TRBJ1-1; perhaps TRBD1 as D (6 bases). V lost 6 bases and J lost 5, with 13 bases in between. The CDR3 contains 13 residues. From germline, CDR1 is MDHEN and CDR2 SYDVKM. The CDR3 loop is CASSVTGLTEAFF. The CDR3 region has the DNA TGTGCCAGCAGCGTCACAGGGTTGACTGAAGCTTTCTTT.

This clone appeared a single time. This chain links TRBV29-1 with TRBJ1-3, with D uncertain. Deletions cut 5 bases from V and 0 bases from J, with 11 bases between. The length of the CDR3 is 14 residues. Germline V gene data show CDR1 as SQVTM and CDR2 as ANQGSEA. In nucleotides, the CDR3 is TGCAGCGTTACCGACCGGGACTCTGGAAACACCATATATTTT. This sequence encodes CSVTDRDSGNTIYF.

This sequence joins TRBV7-9 and TRBJ1-5, with D unresolved. The CDR3 covers 16 residues. Trimming left V 1 base short and J 4 bases short, with 14 bases between. The germline gives CDR1 SEHNR, CDR2 FQNEAQ (reference sequence). CDR3 protein: CASSLEGRIGNQPQHF. CDR3 bases: TGTGCCAGCAGCTTAGAGGGCAGGATAGGGAATCAGCCCCAGCATTTT.

The rearrangement joins TRBV4-1 to TRBJ1-5; TRBD1 matches at 9 bases. Germline values: CDR1 MGHRA, CDR2 YSYEKL. The CDR3 is made up of 18 amino acids. V was clipped by 0 bases and J by 2 bases; unmatched bases: 8. This CDR3 is CASSQDQTRTGGNQPQHF. The CDR3 nucleotides are TGCGCCAGCAGCCAAGATCAAACCCGGACAGGGGGCAATCAGCCCCAGCATTTT.

The chain combines TRBV5-1 with TRBJ2-7; TRBD1 agrees at 9 bases. J lost 2 bases, V lost 5 bases, and 23 bases had no gene match. CDR3 size: 20 residues. Germline CDR1 is SGHRS and CDR2 is YFSETQ. DNA for the CDR3: TGCGCCAGCAGTAGGGGGATGAGGGACAGGGCCTTCTACGGCACCTACGAGCAGTACTTC. Its translation is CASSRGMRDRAFYGTYEQYF.

The rearrangement links TRBV28 to TRBJ2-2; D call uncertain. V was cut by 3 bases and J by 0 bases, with 11 bases left in between. Germline V gene lookup returns CDR1 MDHEN and CDR2 SYDVKM. This CDR3 has 16 residues. For the CDR3, the DNA is TGTGCCAGCAGTTTTTGGGATTTCGCGAACACCGGGGAGCTGTTTTTT. Translated: CASSFWDFANTGELFF.

This rearrangement joins TRBV5-6 to TRBJ2-5; D possibly corresponds to TRBD1 (8 bases). The germline V gene has CDR1 SGHDT and CDR2 YYEEEE. Trimming took 3 bases from V and 4 from J, leaving 16 bases between them. CDR3 size: 15 residues. The DNA for the CDR3 is TGTGCCAGCAGCTCCTCGGACAGGGAGGGAGAGACCCAGTACTTC. Encoded protein: CASSSSDREGETQYF.

This chain connects TRBV27 to TRBJ2-1; TRBD2 agrees at 10 bases. V trimming: 2 bases; J trimming: 8 bases; junction bases outside the gene matches: 9. The CDR3 contains 16 residues. Germline V gene lookup returns CDR1 MNHEY and CDR2 SMNVEV (reference sequence). The CDR3 loop reads CASSLLAGAGRDEQFF. The CDR3 DNA follows: TGTGCCAGCAGTTTACTAGCGGGAGCAGGTCGGGATGAGCAGTTCTTC.

The CDR3 spells CASSHRGPSGEQYF. CDR3 bases: TGTGCCAGTAGTCACAGGGGGCCCTCGGGCGAGCAGTACTTC. The V call is TRBV19, the J call TRBJ2-7; 9 bases line up with TRBD1. The germline V gene encodes CDR1 LNHDA and CDR2 SQIVND (reference sequence). The CDR3 is made up of 14 amino acids. The V gene end was trimmed by 5 bases and the J gene end by 6 bases; junction bases not matched to a gene: 8.

V and J are TRBV9 and TRBJ1-2; D gene uncertain. Germline V gene lookup returns CDR1 SGDLS and CDR2 YYNGEE. V was trimmed by 1 base and J by 8 bases, leaving 24 bases between them. The CDR3 has 17 residues. CDR3 coding DNA: TGTGCCAGCAGCGTAAGCGGGCAGGAGGAAGGAAAAGGGGGCTACACCTTC. Amino acids: CASSVSGQEEGKGGYTF.

The chain combines TRBV28 with TRBJ2-3; D may match TRBD1 or TRBD2 (5 bases each). The CDR3 runs to 18 residues. Looked up from germline, CDR1 is MDHEN and CDR2 is SYDVKM. Trimming took off 8 bases at V and 0 bases at J, with 24 bases between the two ends. The CDR3 bases are TGTGCCAGCGGGCCCCCACTATTTGGACGGGACAGCACAGATACGCAGTATTTT. Amino acid sequence: CASGPPLFGRDSTDTQYF.

J is TRBJ2-3 and V is TRBV6-1; perhaps TRBD2 as D (6 bases). The V and J ends lost 3 bases and 1 base respectively, with 11 bases between them. The CDR3 is 15 amino acids. Germline-derived CDR1 and CDR2 are MNHNS and SASEGT. Here the CDR3 DNA reads TGTGCCAGCAGTGATTCAGGGACTCGCACAGATACGCAGTATTTT. This translates into CASSDSGTRTDTQYF.

The rearrangement uses TRBV27 and TRBJ2-3; 8 bases line up with TRBD2. CDR1 and CDR2 from the germline V gene are MNHEY and SMNVEV (reference sequence). Germline trimming cut 3 bases from V and 4 bases from J; bases unmatched to any gene: 9. The CDR3 extends over 16 amino acids. The CDR3 is CASSFGPGGPPDTQYF. The CDR3, as DNA: TGTGCCAGCAGTTTTGGTCCGGGAGGGCCGCCAGATACGCAGTATTTT.

This chain connects TRBV5-1 to TRBJ2-7, with 9 bases identical to TRBD2. The CDR3 contains 15 residues. CDR1 and CDR2 (germline): SGHRS, YFSETQ. Trimming removed 5 bases from V and 4 bases from J; junction bases left unmatched: 10. CDR3 loop: CASREGLADLYEQYF. CDR3 DNA: TGCGCCAGCAGGGAGGGACTAGCAGACCTTTACGAGCAGTACTTC. The variable domain in full, completed from reference TRBV5-1 and TRBJ2-7, reads KAGVTQTPRYLIKTRGQQVTLSCSPISGHRSVSWYQQTPGQGLQFLFEYFSETQRNKGNFPGRFSGRQFSNSRSEMNVSTLELGDSALYLCASREGLADLYEQYFGPGTRLTVT.

V usage is TRBV5-8 and J usage is TRBJ2-4; 15 bases map to TRBD2. Per the germline V gene, CDR1 is SGHTS and CDR2 is YDEGEE. This CDR3 region has 15 residues. The junction had 1 base not matched to a gene; V was cut back by 0 bases and J by 9 bases. The CDR3 nucleotides are TGTGCCAGCAGCTTGGGGACTAGCGGGAGGGGCATTCAGTACTTC. Its protein is CASSLGTSGRGIQYF.

This chain connects TRBV27 to TRBJ2-1, with 11 bases that match TRBD2. Germline V gives CDR1 MNHEY, CDR2 SMNVEV (reference sequence). The CDR3 loop spans 15 amino acids. The V segment lost 7 bases and the J segment 4 bases; nucleotides outside the gene matches: 6. CDR3 protein: CASNIGLAGYNEQFF. The DNA of the CDR3 is TGTGCCAGCAACATAGGACTAGCGGGTTACAATGAGCAGTTCTTC.

V is TRBV4-1 and J is TRBJ2-7, with TRBD2 identical over 11 bases. V gave up 0 bases and J gave up 2 bases; unmatched junction bases: 9. Germline V lookup: CDR1 MGHRA, CDR2 YSYEKL. The CDR3 totals 18 residues. CDR3 sequence (DNA): TGCGCCAGCAGCCAAGAGGGGGGTAGCGGGAGGGTAACCTACGAGCAGTACTTC. As protein: CASSQEGGSGRVTYEQYF.

The chain employs TRBV7-6 and TRBJ2-5; 7 bases are a match to TRBD2. The CDR3 extends over 15 amino acids. Germline CDR1 SGHVS, CDR2 FNYEAQ. Trimming removed 2 bases from V and 5 bases from J; junction bases left unmatched: 8. This CDR3 reads CASSLIWTREETQYF. CDR3 DNA: TGTGCCAGCAGCTTAATATGGACGCGGGAGGAGACCCAGTACTTC.

Concerning this clone itself: The sample holds other DNA sequences that translate to the same CDR3. The chain employs TRBV7-9 and TRBJ1-3; D gene ambiguous. The V end was cut by 1 base, the J end by 0 bases, with 7 bases between. The CDR3 totals 15 residues. From germline, CDR1 is SEHNR and CDR2 FQNEAQ (reference sequence). The CDR3 bases are TGTGCCAGCAGCTTAGGGGGTAACTCTGGAAACACCATATATTTT. Residues: CASSLGGNSGNTIYF.

The rearrangement uses TRBV9 and TRBJ1-2; 8 bases line up with TRBD1. This CDR3 contains 14 residues. V shed 0 bases, J shed 4 bases, and the junction held 2 bases outside the gene matches. Per the germline V gene, CDR1 is SGDLS and CDR2 is YYNGEE. The CDR3 region is CASSVVQGAYGYTF. CDR3 nucleotide sequence: TGTGCCAGCAGCGTAGTTCAGGGGGCCTATGGCTACACCTTC.

This rearrangement joins TRBV10-1 to TRBJ2-5; 9 bases match TRBD1. Germline V gives CDR1 WNHNN, CDR2 SYGVQD (reference sequence). There are 15 residues in the CDR3. V dropped 6 bases and J dropped 4; count of bases not matched to a gene: 9. The CDR3: CASRSRQGVSETQYF. As DNA, the CDR3 is TGCGCCAGCAGATCGAGACAGGGGGTTTCAGAGACCCAGTACTTC.

In its sample, this clone was seen a few times. The rearrangement joins TRBV19 to TRBJ1-1; D not resolved. The CDR3 spans 13 residues. V lost 6 bases and J 1 base, leaving 9 bases between the germline ends. Germline V CDR1 and CDR2: LNHDA, SQIVND (reference sequence). The CDR3 region has the DNA TGTGCCAGTAGGGGCAGCAGGAACACTGAAGCTTTCTTT. Translated: CASRGSRNTEAFF.

V is TRBV13 and J is TRBJ1-1, with a tentative D call TRBD1 (5 bases). Germline CDR1 reads PRHDT; CDR2 reads FYEKMQ (reference sequence). Trimming left V 2 bases short and J 3 bases short, with 7 bases between. This CDR3 has 13 residues. CDR3 bases: TGTGCCAGCAGCTTAATCAGGGACACTGAAGCTTTCTTT. Its protein is CASSLIRDTEAFF.